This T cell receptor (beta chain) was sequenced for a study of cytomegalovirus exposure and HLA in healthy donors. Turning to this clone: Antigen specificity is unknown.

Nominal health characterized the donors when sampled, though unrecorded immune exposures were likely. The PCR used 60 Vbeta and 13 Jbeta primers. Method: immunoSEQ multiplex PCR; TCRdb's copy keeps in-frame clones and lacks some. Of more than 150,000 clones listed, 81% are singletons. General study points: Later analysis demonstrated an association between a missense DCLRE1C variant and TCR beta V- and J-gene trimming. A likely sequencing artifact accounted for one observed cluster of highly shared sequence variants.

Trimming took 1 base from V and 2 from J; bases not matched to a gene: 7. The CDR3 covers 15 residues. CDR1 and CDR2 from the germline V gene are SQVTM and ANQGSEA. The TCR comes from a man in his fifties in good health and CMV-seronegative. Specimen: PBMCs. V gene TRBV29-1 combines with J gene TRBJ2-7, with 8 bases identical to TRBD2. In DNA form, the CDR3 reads TGCAGCGTTGAAGGTGAGCGGGGGCGTCCCTACGAGCAGTACTTC. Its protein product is CSVEGERGRPYEQYF.